This TCR beta chain was sequenced during a study of blood T cell repertoires in COVID-19 (dated by TCRdb to 2020 to 2021). Some background on the complete study: The collaborator samples originated in the United States, Italy and Spain and spanned the acute and convalescent phases of COVID-19. The material from the prospective study consisted of cDNA or gDNA derived from T cells, B-cell-depleted T cells, or PBMCs. Deeply sampled blood TCRbeta repertoires from subjects exposed to, actively infected with, or recovered from COVID-19 were included in the dataset. The repertoires were released in a freely available public database meant as a resource for research on the immune response to SARS-CoV-2. The samples were drawn from two sources: the first 160 participants of the ongoing ImmuneRACE study, and 1,200 or so subjects contributed by 6 global collaborators. Sample metadata almost always included a de-identified subject ID, COVID-19 status, age in years and sex. HLA class I and class II types, where available, came from metadata supplied by the sample provider rather than from assay-based typing. The investigation overall reported the following: The amount of clinical and demographic metadata varied by source and participant and was provided uncurated.

As to this clone: Its antigen target is currently unknown. Within one base of it there is no much larger clone, and no base qualities were kept.

Each collaborating institution followed its own protocols to collect whole blood in K2EDTA tubes. For TCRbeta analysis, collaborators shipped samples as frozen whole blood, isolated PBMCs, or DNA extracted from either of those sample types. Compared with germline, V lacks 2 bases and J lacks 12 bases; bases without a gene match: 8. From the cysteine up to the phenylalanine, the CDR3 has a length of 14 residues. Only the CDR3 part of the read is kept: 42 bases, read in frame from the first base. CDR1 LGHDT and CDR2 YNNKEL were looked up in the germline V gene (reference sequence). TCRbeta CDR3 regions were amplified from genomic DNA using the immunoSEQ Assay, a bias-controlled multiplex PCR. The authors' pipeline ran thus. The number of nucleated cells in each sample was estimated by amplification of reference gene primers within the assay. To quantify the absolute abundance of each unique TCRbeta CDR3 rearrangement, sequence reads were collapsed and filtered. For each sample, productive Simpson clonality was calculated by taking the square root of Simpson's diversity index across productive rearrangements. TCRdb obtained this table from immuneACCESS and retained in-frame rearrangements with V and J assigned. These tables miss some clones; where compared with another copy, unresolved V genes account for less than half of the shortfall, and the remainder is unexplained. From that table come the V and J calls and clone size; the DNA was used to work out D and trimming. The sample table contains around 83,000 clones; only one count was recorded for more than 75% of them. About 14% of the sample rests with the top ten.

Sample: peripheral blood. The sequence joins TRBV3-1 (or the pseudogene TRBV3-2) to TRBJ2-5; TRBD2 aligns with 11 central bases. The receptor was isolated from a woman in her 70s with acute or convalescent COVID-19. The sequenced DNA: TGTGCCAGCAGCCAATCCGTGACTAGCGGGAAGAAGTACTTC. The encoded protein is CASSQSVTSGKKYF.